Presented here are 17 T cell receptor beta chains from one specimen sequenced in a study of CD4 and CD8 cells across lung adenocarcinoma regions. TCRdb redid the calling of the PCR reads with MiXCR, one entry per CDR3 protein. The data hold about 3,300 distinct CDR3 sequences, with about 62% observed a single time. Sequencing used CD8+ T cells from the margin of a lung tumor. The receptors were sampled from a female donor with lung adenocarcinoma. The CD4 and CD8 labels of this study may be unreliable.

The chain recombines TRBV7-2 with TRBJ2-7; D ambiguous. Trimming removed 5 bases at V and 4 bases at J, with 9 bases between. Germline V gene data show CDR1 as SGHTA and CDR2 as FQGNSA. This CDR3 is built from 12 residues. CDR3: CASSRPGYEQYF. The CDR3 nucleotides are TGTGCCAGCAGCCGCCCTGGATACGAGCAGTACTTC.

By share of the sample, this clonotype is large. The CDR3 is CASSRDGSGNTIYF. In DNA, the CDR3 is TGTGCCAGCAGTCGGGACGGCTCTGGAAACACCATATATTTT. The V and J genes are TRBV28 and TRBJ1-3, with D perhaps matching TRBD1 (5 bases). The CDR3 has 14 residues. The germline gives CDR1 MDHEN, CDR2 SYDVKM. Trimming removed 5 bases at V and 0 bases at J, with 8 bases between.

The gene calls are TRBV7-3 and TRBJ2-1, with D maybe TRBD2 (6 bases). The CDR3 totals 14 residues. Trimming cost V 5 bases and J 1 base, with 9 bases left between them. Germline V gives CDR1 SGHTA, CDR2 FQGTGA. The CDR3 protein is CASSLGLSYNEQFF. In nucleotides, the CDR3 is TGTGCCAGCAGCCTGGGACTTTCCTACAATGAGCAGTTCTTC.

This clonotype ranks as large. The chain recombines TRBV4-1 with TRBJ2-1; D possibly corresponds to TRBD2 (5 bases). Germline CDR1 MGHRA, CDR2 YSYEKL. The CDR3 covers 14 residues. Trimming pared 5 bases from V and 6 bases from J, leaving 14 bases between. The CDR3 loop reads CASSTEGLINEQFF. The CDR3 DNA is TGCGCCAGCAGCACGGAAGGACTGATCAATGAGCAGTTCTTC.

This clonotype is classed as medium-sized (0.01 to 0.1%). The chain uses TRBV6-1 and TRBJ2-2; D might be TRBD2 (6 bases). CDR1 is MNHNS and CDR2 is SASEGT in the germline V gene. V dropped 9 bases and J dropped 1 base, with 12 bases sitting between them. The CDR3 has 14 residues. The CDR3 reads CASTGTENTGELFF. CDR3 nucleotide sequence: TGTGCCAGTACCGGGACTGAGAACACCGGGGAGCTGTTTTTT.

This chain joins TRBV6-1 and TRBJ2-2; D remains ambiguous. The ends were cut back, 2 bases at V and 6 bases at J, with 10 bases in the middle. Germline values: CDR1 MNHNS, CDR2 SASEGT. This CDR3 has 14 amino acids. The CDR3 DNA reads TGTGCCAGCAGTGAAATGAAGGGATCCGGGGAGCTGTTTTTT. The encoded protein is CASSEMKGSGELFF.

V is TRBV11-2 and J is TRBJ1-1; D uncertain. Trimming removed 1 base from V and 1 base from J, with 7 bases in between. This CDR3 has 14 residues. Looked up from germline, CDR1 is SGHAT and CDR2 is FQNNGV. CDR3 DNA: TGTGCCAGCAGCTTAGGTGCAGGGAACACTGAAGCTTTCTTT. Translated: CASSLGAGNTEAFF. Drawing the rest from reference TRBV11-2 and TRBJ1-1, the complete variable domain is EAGVAQSPRYKIIEKRQSVAFWCNPISGHATLYWYQQILGQGPKLLIQFQNNGVVDDSQLPKDRFSAERLKGVDSTLKIQPAKLEDSAVYLCASSLGAGNTEAFFGQGTRLTVV.

In DNA form, the CDR3 reads TGTGCCAGCAGACGGACAGATAGCAATCAGCCCCAGCATTTT. Encoded protein: CASRRTDSNQPQHF. V usage is TRBV6-1 and J usage is TRBJ1-5; D might be TRBD1 (6 bases). The CDR3 extends over 14 amino acids. The germline V and J ends were trimmed by 6 bases and 0 bases, with 9 bases remaining between them. Germline V gene lookup returns CDR1 MNHNS and CDR2 SASEGT.

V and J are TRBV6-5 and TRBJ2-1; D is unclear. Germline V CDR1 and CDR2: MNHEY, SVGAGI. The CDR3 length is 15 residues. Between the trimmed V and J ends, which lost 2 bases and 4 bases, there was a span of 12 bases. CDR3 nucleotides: TGTGCCAGCAGTTACGTTCTAGACACTTACAATGAGCAGTTCTTC. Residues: CASSYVLDTYNEQFF.

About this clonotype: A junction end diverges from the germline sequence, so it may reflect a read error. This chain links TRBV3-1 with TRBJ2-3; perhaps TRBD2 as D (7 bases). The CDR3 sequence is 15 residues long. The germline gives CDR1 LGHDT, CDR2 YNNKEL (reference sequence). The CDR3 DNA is TGTGCCGGGGGGCAAGGGGGGGGGGACGAAGAGACGCAGTATTTC. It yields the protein CAGGQGGGDEETQYF.

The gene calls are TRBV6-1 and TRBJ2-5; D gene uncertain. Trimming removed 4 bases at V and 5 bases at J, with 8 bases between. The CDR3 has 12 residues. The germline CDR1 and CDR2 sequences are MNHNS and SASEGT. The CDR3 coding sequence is TGTGCCAGCAGTGGTCTGAGTGAGACCCAGTACTTC. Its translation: CASSGLSETQYF.

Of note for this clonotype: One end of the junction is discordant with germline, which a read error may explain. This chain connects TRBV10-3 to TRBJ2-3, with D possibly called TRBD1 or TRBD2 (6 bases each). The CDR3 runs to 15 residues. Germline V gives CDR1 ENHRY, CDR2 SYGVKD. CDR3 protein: CAGGAGGGALETQYF. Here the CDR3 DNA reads TGTGCCGGGGGTGCCGGGGGCGGTGCCCTAGAGACGCAGTATTTC.

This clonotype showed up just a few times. The CDR3 DNA follows: TGTGCCAGCAGGGCTAGGGGGATCGGTAATGAAAAACTGTTTTTT. Residues: CASRARGIGNEKLFF. The chain has TRBV6-1 and TRBJ1-4, with D possibly matching TRBD1 (6 bases). V lost 6 bases to trimming and J lost 4 bases, with 15 bases between them. From germline, CDR1 is MNHNS and CDR2 SASEGT. This CDR3 spans 15 amino acids.

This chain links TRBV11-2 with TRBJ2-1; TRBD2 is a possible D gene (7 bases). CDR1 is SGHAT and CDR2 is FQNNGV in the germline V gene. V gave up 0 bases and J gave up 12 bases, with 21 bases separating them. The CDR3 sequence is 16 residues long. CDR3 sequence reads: CASSLDLRGRAGVQFF. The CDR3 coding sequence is TGTGCCAGCAGCTTAGATCTCCGGGGGAGGGCAGGGGTGCAGTTCTTC. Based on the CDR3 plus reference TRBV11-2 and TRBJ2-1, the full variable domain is EAGVAQSPRYKIIEKRQSVAFWCNPISGHATLYWYQQILGQGPKLLIQFQNNGVVDDSQLPKDRFSAERLKGVDSTLKIQPAKLEDSAVYLCASSLDLRGRAGVQFFGPGTRLTVL.

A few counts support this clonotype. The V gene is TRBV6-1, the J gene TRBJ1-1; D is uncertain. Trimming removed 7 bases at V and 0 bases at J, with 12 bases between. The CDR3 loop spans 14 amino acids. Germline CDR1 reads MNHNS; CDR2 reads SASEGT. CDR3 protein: CASTQRAMNTEAFF. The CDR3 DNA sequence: TGTGCCAGCACCCAGAGAGCCATGAACACTGAAGCTTTCTTT.

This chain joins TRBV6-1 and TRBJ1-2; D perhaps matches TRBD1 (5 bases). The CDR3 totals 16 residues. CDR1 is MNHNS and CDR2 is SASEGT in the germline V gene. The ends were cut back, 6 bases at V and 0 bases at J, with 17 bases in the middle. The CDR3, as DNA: TGTGCCAGCAGGAACCGACGGGACGGAGCTAACTATGGCTACACCTTC. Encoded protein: CASRNRRDGANYGYTF.

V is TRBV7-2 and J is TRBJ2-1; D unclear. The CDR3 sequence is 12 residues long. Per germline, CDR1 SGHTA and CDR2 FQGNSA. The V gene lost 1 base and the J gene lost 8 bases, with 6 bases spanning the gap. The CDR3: CASSLGGYEQFF. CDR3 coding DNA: TGTGCCAGCAGCTTAGGTGGCTATGAGCAGTTCTTC.